What follows are 20 T cell receptor beta chains derived from one specimen sequenced in a study of blood T cell repertoires in COVID-19. Assay: immunoSEQ multiplex PCR; the TCRdb copy retains only in-frame clones and omits some. Among 200,000 to 250,000 clones, more than 80% were seen once, and the ten largest hold approximately 2%. The specimen sequenced was peripheral blood. These receptors originate from a man aged 30 to 39 who had recovered from COVID-19.

V is TRBV27 and J is TRBJ2-5; D is ambiguous. CDR3 length: 12 amino acids. Germline values: CDR1 MNHEY, CDR2 SMNVEV (reference sequence). Trimming took off 5 bases at V and 0 bases at J, with 4 bases between the two ends. The DNA of the CDR3 is TGTGCCAGCAGTCGGTACCAAGAGACCCAGTACTTC. Translated: CASSRYQETQYF.

Only one count was recorded for this clone. V and J are TRBV6-5 and TRBJ2-5, with 8 bases identical to TRBD1. This CDR3 is built from 15 residues. Germline assignment: CDR1 MNHEY and CDR2 SVGAGI. After removal of 10 bases from V and 1 base from J, the junction contained 11 bases not matched to a gene. This CDR3 reads CATHHYRGAQETQYF. CDR3 sequence (DNA): TGTGCCACTCATCATTACAGGGGGGCCCAAGAGACCCAGTACTTC.

J is TRBJ2-4 and V is TRBV19; 7 bases agree with TRBD2. This CDR3 comprises 15 residues. The junction had 9 bases not matched to a gene; V was cut back by 3 bases and J by 7 bases. CDR1 is LNHDA and CDR2 is SQIVND in the germline V gene (reference sequence). The CDR3 here is CASSITGGASNIQYF. DNA of the CDR3: TGTGCCAGTAGTATTACGGGGGGAGCAAGCAACATTCAGTACTTC.

The rearrangement links TRBV5-5 to TRBJ2-2, with 10 bases aligning to TRBD2. V lost 7 bases to trimming and J lost 0 bases; unmatched junction nucleotides: 12. Germline V gene data show CDR1 as SGHKS and CDR2 as YYEKEE (reference sequence). The CDR3 has 18 amino acids. The CDR3 nucleotides read TGTGCCAGCCCCAAGCTAGCGGGGGATCCCACGAACACCGGGGAGCTGTTTTTT. Protein sequence: CASPKLAGDPTNTGELFF.

The chain couples TRBV19 to TRBJ1-1; 7 bases map to TRBD1. The CDR3 extends over 14 amino acids. The trim removed 2 bases at V and 12 bases at J, leaving 12 bases unmatched. Germline values: CDR1 LNHDA, CDR2 SQIVND (reference sequence). This chain's CDR3 is CASSISLGGSQSFF. CDR3 DNA sequence: TGTGCCAGTAGTATAAGTCTAGGGGGCTCGCAGTCTTTCTTT.

The V and J genes are TRBV11-2 and TRBJ1-2, with a tentative D call TRBD1 (5 bases). The CDR3 spans 15 residues. CDR1 and CDR2 from the germline V gene are SGHAT and FQNNGV. Trimming shortened V by 5 bases and J by 4 bases, and 17 bases separated the two germline ends. The CDR3 sequence is CASSPPSTDAYGYTF. The CDR3 DNA reads TGTGCCAGCAGCCCGCCCTCGACAGACGCCTATGGCTACACCTTC.

The V gene is TRBV3-1 (or the pseudogene TRBV3-2), the J gene TRBJ1-1; TRBD1 might be the D (5 bases). This CDR3 comprises 17 residues. V lost 0 bases, J lost 0 bases, and 14 bases lay in between. In germline, CDR1 is LGHDT, CDR2 YNNKEL (reference sequence). This CDR3 reads CASSQDSGDQMNTEAFF. CDR3 DNA: TGTGCCAGCAGCCAAGACAGCGGGGACCAAATGAACACTGAAGCTTTCTTT.

The chain employs TRBV11-2 and TRBJ2-1; the match to TRBD2 covers 10 bases. The CDR3 is 15 residues long. V trimming: 8 bases; J trimming: 10 bases; junction bases outside the gene matches: 14. Germline loops: CDR1 SGHAT, CDR2 FQNNGV. The CDR3 bases are TGTGCCAGCGCTCGGGGGAGCGGGGGGGCCTGGGAGCAGTTCTTC. This codes for CASARGSGGAWEQFF.

CDR3 nucleotide sequence: TGTGCCAGCAGTTGGGACAGAAGGGATCAGCCCCAGCATTTT. Translating gives CASSWDRRDQPQHF. The chain is built from TRBV27 and TRBJ1-5; 7 bases are shared with TRBD1. Unmatched junction bases numbered 5, after V lost 4 bases and J lost 5 bases. The CDR3 consists of 14 residues. Germline V lookup: CDR1 MNHEY, CDR2 SMNVEV (reference sequence).

The chain carries TRBV5-1 and TRBJ2-1, with D possibly matching TRBD1 (5 bases). Trimming took off 1 base at V and 7 bases at J, with 15 bases between the two ends. CDR1 is SGHRS and CDR2 is YFSETQ in the germline V gene. The CDR3 is made up of 15 amino acids. Here the CDR3 reads CASSLFQGDGNEQFF. The CDR3 bases are TGCGCCAGCAGCTTGTTCCAGGGCGACGGGAATGAGCAGTTCTTC.

The chain carries TRBV3-1 (or the pseudogene TRBV3-2) and TRBJ1-2, with 7 bases matching TRBD1. V lost 4 bases, J lost 3 bases, and 11 bases stayed unmatched. Germline V CDR1 and CDR2: LGHDT, YNNKEL (reference sequence). The length of the CDR3 is 16 residues. CDR3 DNA: TGTGCCAGCAGCCTAGATCGACAGGGTCTTTACTATGGCTACACCTTC. Translation: CASSLDRQGLYYGYTF.

The rearrangement links TRBV6-5 to TRBJ2-7; 7 bases agree with TRBD1. The junction had 13 bases not matched to a gene; V was cut back by 7 bases and J by 7 bases. Germline V gives CDR1 MNHEY, CDR2 SVGAGI. The CDR3 runs to 14 residues. CDR3 DNA: TGTGCCAGCAACGGACAGGCCCCTCCTAAGGAGCAGTACTTC. Protein: CASNGQAPPKEQYF.

With respect to this clone: The sample has other DNA sequences that encode this CDR3 too. The chain has TRBV7-8 and TRBJ2-7, with D tentatively TRBD1 (5 bases). The CDR3 totals 13 residues. V lost 5 bases and J lost 1, with 9 bases in between. CDR1 is SGHVS, CDR2 FQNEAQ, per germline. This chain's CDR3 is CASSRTGSYEQYF. The CDR3 nucleotides read TGTGCCAGCAGCAGAACAGGATCCTACGAGCAGTACTTC.

This sequence joins TRBV25-1 and TRBJ2-1; a possible D gene is TRBD1 (6 bases). Germline CDR1 and CDR2: MGHDK and SYGVNS. This CDR3 is 14 amino acids long. Trimming took off 7 bases at V and 3 bases at J, with 13 bases between the two ends. The CDR3 sequence is CASTTGSNYNEQFF. The CDR3, as DNA: TGTGCCAGCACCACAGGGTCGAACTACAATGAGCAGTTCTTC.

This clone was observed a few times. This chain uses TRBV19 with TRBJ2-2, with 7 bases fitting TRBD1. The CDR3 has 16 residues. Germline CDR1 reads LNHDA; CDR2 reads SQIVND (reference sequence). V lost 5 bases, J lost 5 bases, and 11 bases stayed unmatched. Here the CDR3 DNA reads TGTGCCAGTAGTCACGTAGAGGGGGCGCTTACCGGGGAGCTGTTTTTT. It translates to CASSHVEGALTGELFF.

This chain uses TRBV10-3 with TRBJ1-2; the D gene is possibly TRBD1 (5 bases). CDR3 size: 16 residues. The germline V and J ends were trimmed by 7 bases and 0 bases, with 18 bases remaining between them. In germline, CDR1 is ENHRY, CDR2 SYGVKD. CDR3 coding DNA: TGTGCCATCAATCGGGAGGGGACGGCAACTAACTATGGCTACACCTTC. Translation gives CAINREGTATNYGYTF.

The chain joins TRBV6-5 to TRBJ1-1, with D possibly being TRBD1 (5 bases). The CDR3 runs to 15 residues. Trimming took off 6 bases at V and 1 base at J, with 15 bases between the two ends. Germline V lookup: CDR1 MNHEY, CDR2 SVGAGI. CDR3 amino acids: CASSPEGIENTEAFF. CDR3 DNA sequence: TGTGCCAGCAGCCCGGAGGGGATCGAGAACACTGAAGCTTTCTTT.

V gene TRBV6-5 combines with J gene TRBJ1-5; D is possibly TRBD1 (6 bases). Trimming took 4 bases from V and 9 from J, leaving 13 bases between them. From germline, CDR1 is MNHEY and CDR2 SVGAGI. The CDR3 length is 13 residues. Written as DNA, the CDR3 is TGTGCCAGCAGTTTTGGACAGTCGCGGCCCCAGCATTTT. This codes for CASSFGQSRPQHF.

The V and J genes are TRBV9 and TRBJ1-3; 8 bases are a match to TRBD1. J lost 6 bases, V lost 4 bases, and 6 bases had no gene match. The germline gives CDR1 SGDLS, CDR2 YYNGEE. This CDR3 is 14 amino acids long. The CDR3 DNA is TGTGCCAGCAGCAGATCAGGGGGCATAAACACCATATATTTT. Translation: CASSRSGGINTIYF.

V gene TRBV6-5 combines with J gene TRBJ2-7, with 9 bases identical to TRBD2. This CDR3 has 16 residues. With 0 bases clipped from V and 7 bases from J, the junction kept 10 bases outside the gene matches. Germline-derived CDR1 and CDR2 are MNHEY and SVGAGI. CDR3 nucleotide sequence: TGTGCCAGCAGTTACTCTTCCAGCGGGGGGTGGCAAGAGCAGTACTTC. Translating it yields CASSYSSSGGWQEQYF.